The 19 T cell receptor beta chains listed next were all sequenced from one sample in a study of T cells in Graves' hyperthyroidism and ophthalmopathy. Amplified TCR beta CDR3 regions derived from RNA transcripts. A first-round RT-PCR of the TCR CDR3 used the HTBI primer set. TCRdb reanalysed the multiplex PCR reads using MiXCR and keeps one entry per CDR3 protein. The table shows 300,000 to 450,000 distinct CDR3 sequences, with 15% occurring only once. The material sequenced was blood. The origin of the receptors is a woman in her 30s with Graves' hyperthyroidism.

There are a few counts of this clonotype. V gene TRBV9 combines with J gene TRBJ2-2; D is unresolved. Trimming took off 4 bases at V and 1 base at J, with 14 bases between the two ends. Germline V CDR1 and CDR2: SGDLS, YYNGEE. CDR3 size: 16 residues. The CDR3 DNA reads TGTGCCAGCAGCCCCGAGGTGGGCCGGAACACCGGGGAGCTGTTTTTT. Its protein product is CASSPEVGRNTGELFF. Full variable domain (outside the CDR3, taken from reference TRBV9 and TRBJ2-2): DSGVTQTPKHLITATGQRVTLRCSPRSGDLSVYWYQQSLDQGLQFLIQYYNGEERAKGNILERFSAQQFPDLHSELNLSSLELGDSALYFCASSPEVGRNTGELFFGEGSRLTVL.

The chain couples TRBV5-1 to TRBJ1-1; no clear D gene. V was trimmed by 4 bases and J by 2 bases, leaving 12 bases between them. CDR3 length: 14 residues. Germline CDR1 is SGHRS and CDR2 is YFSETQ. The DNA of the CDR3 is TGCGCCAGCAGCCGGGCCCTACTTAACACTGAAGCTTTCTTT. It translates to CASSRALLNTEAFF.

This clonotype has ten or more counts. V gene TRBV28 combines with J gene TRBJ2-1, with D perhaps matching TRBD1 or TRBD2 (5 bases each). Germline V gene sequence: CDR1 MDHEN, CDR2 SYDVKM. Deletions cut 4 bases from V and 1 base from J, with 17 bases between. This CDR3 is built from 17 residues. The CDR3 nucleotides read TGTGCCAGCAGTTCATCCGAGGGGAGTCGGTCCTACAATGAGCAGTTCTTC. The encoded protein is CASSSSEGSRSYNEQFF. Based on the CDR3 plus reference TRBV28 and TRBJ2-1, the full variable domain is DVKVTQSSRYLVKRTGEKVFLECVQDMDHENMFWYRQDPGLGLRLIYFSYDVKMKEKGDIPEGYSVSREKKERFSLILESASTNQTSMYLCASSSSEGSRSYNEQFFGPGTRLTVL.

This clonotype was seen at least ten times. The J gene is TRBJ2-7, the V gene TRBV28; perhaps TRBD2 as D (6 bases). The ends were cut back, 5 bases at V and 5 bases at J, with 16 bases in the middle. CDR3 length: 14 residues. The germline gives CDR1 MDHEN, CDR2 SYDVKM. The CDR3 is CASSIGSRGDEQYF. DNA for the CDR3: TGTGCCAGCAGTATAGGATCGCGGGGAGACGAGCAGTACTTC.

This clonotype has at least ten counts. The chain recombines TRBV28 with TRBJ2-2, with 11 bases matching TRBD2. This CDR3 spans 16 amino acids. J was trimmed by 3 bases and V by 8 bases; bases with no gene match: 8. Germline CDR1 reads MDHEN; CDR2 reads SYDVKM. The CDR3 coding sequence is TGTGCCAGCGGGACTAGCGGAAGTCTGGACACCGGGGAGCTGTTTTTT. This encodes CASGTSGSLDTGELFF.

This sequence joins TRBV14 and TRBJ2-1, with D uncertain. The CDR3 extends over 15 amino acids. Between the trimmed V and J ends, which lost 5 bases and 8 bases, there was a span of 19 bases. From germline, CDR1 is SGHDN and CDR2 FVKESK. CDR3: CASSYSTAPFHEQFF. CDR3 in DNA: TGTGCCAGCAGCTACTCGACGGCCCCCTTTCATGAGCAGTTCTTC. The complete variable domain, with remaining parts taken from reference TRBV14 and TRBJ2-1, reads EAGVTQFPSHSVIEKGQTVTLRCDPISGHDNLYWYRRVMGKEIKFLLHFVKESKQDESGMPNNRFLAERTGGTYSTLKVQPAELEDSGVYFCASSYSTAPFHEQFFGPGTRLTVL.

Many counts were recorded for this clonotype. The chain carries TRBV3-1 and TRBJ2-1; 7 bases line up with TRBD2. J lost 0 bases, V lost 3 bases, and 5 bases had no gene match. The germline V gene encodes CDR1 LGHDT and CDR2 YNNKEL (reference sequence). CDR3 length: 16 residues. CDR3 protein: CASSQRGGSSYNEQFF. CDR3 DNA: TGTGCCAGCAGCCAGCGGGGCGGGAGCTCCTACAATGAGCAGTTCTTC.

The sample holds many counts of this clonotype. The V call is TRBV24-1, the J call TRBJ1-4; 11 bases map to TRBD1. This CDR3 region has 15 residues. The trim removed 3 bases at V and 6 bases at J, leaving 2 bases unmatched. The germline V gene has CDR1 KGHDR and CDR2 SFDVKD. The CDR3 spells CATSDPGQGDEKLFF. Written as DNA, the CDR3 is TGTGCCACCAGTGATCCGGGACAGGGGGATGAAAAACTGTTTTTT.

This clonotype was observed a few times. The chain has TRBV2 and TRBJ2-2; the match to TRBD2 covers 9 bases. V lost 6 bases and J lost 0; bases outside the gene matches: 2. The CDR3 consists of 15 residues. Germline CDR1 and CDR2: SNHLY and FYNNEI. CDR3: CASRGTSSNTGELFF. The CDR3 DNA follows: TGTGCCAGCAGGGGGACTAGCTCGAACACCGGGGAGCTGTTTTTT.

Many counts were recorded for this clonotype. The chain has TRBV11-2 and TRBJ2-3, with 16 positions matching TRBD2. The CDR3 sequence is 18 residues long. Germline trimming cut 5 bases from V and 5 bases from J; bases unmatched to any gene: 10. Germline V gene sequence: CDR1 SGHAT, CDR2 FQNNGV. CDR3: CASSKGLAGGPKEDTQYF. Here the CDR3 DNA reads TGTGCCAGCAGCAAGGGACTAGCGGGAGGGCCGAAGGAAGATACGCAGTATTTT.

This clonotype was seen more than once but under ten times. The chain combines TRBV6-1 with TRBJ2-1; no clear D. CDR1 is MNHNS, CDR2 SASEGT, per germline. CDR3 length: 13 amino acids. The ends were cut back, 5 bases at V and 5 bases at J, with 10 bases in the middle. Here the CDR3 reads CASSYGVDNEQFF. For the CDR3, the DNA is TGTGCCAGCAGTTATGGGGTTGACAATGAGCAGTTCTTC.

This clonotype is a singleton in its sample. Here the CDR3 DNA reads TGTGCCAGTAGTAATAAAAACTATGGCTACACCTTC. Translation gives CASSNKNYGYTF. The chain uses TRBV19 and TRBJ1-2; D is unclear. CDR1 and CDR2 (germline): LNHDA, SQIVND (reference sequence). V dropped 4 bases and J dropped 2 bases, with 5 bases sitting between them. The CDR3 is made up of 12 amino acids.

Concerning this clonotype itself: Since a much larger clone is just one base distant, this may be a read error. The chain recombines TRBV6-5 with TRBJ2-3; a weak D match, TRBD2 (5 bases). This CDR3 contains 15 residues. V dropped 3 bases and J dropped 1 base, with 11 bases sitting between them. Germline-derived CDR1 and CDR2 are MNHEY and SVGAGI. This chain's CDR3 is CASSYSREGTDTQYF. CDR3 coding DNA: TGTGCCAGCAGTTATTCGAGGGAAGGCACAGATACGCAGTATTTT.

Regarding this clonotype: The junction differs from germline at one of its ends, possibly a read error. This chain connects TRBV20-1 to TRBJ1-5; 8 bases fit TRBD1. The germline V gene has CDR1 DFQATT and CDR2 SNEGSKA (reference sequence). This CDR3 has 20 amino acids. CDR3 DNA: TGCAGTGCTAGAGATCACCGGGACAGGTCTCGAATTAGTAGCAATCGGCCCCAGCATTTT. Its translation: CSARDHRDRSRISSNRPQHF.

The V and J genes are TRBV15 and TRBJ2-3, with TRBD2 matching over 11 bases. The J segment lost 0 bases and the V segment lost 3 bases, leaving 2 bases of the junction unmatched. Germline V lookup: CDR1 LNHNV, CDR2 YYDKDF (reference sequence). The CDR3 is made up of 16 amino acids. CDR3 sequence reads: CATSRGTSGSTDTQYF. In nucleotides, the CDR3 is TGTGCCACCAGCAGGGGGACTAGCGGTAGCACAGATACGCAGTATTTT.

This clonotype was found a few times. V usage is TRBV29-1 and J usage is TRBJ2-1, with 7 bases matching TRBD2. The CDR3 contains 15 residues. V shed 5 bases and J 4 bases; nucleotides not matched to a gene: 11. CDR1 and CDR2 from the germline V gene are SQVTM and ANQGSEA. CDR3 residues: CSVTPGSGAYNEQFF. The CDR3, as DNA: TGCAGCGTTACCCCGGGAAGCGGGGCGTACAATGAGCAGTTCTTC.

This sequence joins TRBV3-1 and TRBJ2-1, with 9 positions matching TRBD2. V was pared by 4 bases and J by 7 bases, with 11 bases of the junction left unmatched. CDR1 is LGHDT and CDR2 is YNNKEL in the germline V gene (reference sequence). CDR3 size: 16 residues. DNA of the CDR3: TGTGCCAGCAGCCCCCCCGGCGGCGGGAGGGTGAATGAGCAGTTCTTC. This codes for CASSPPGGGRVNEQFF.

The table lists this clonotype with a few counts. The chain recombines TRBV11-1 with TRBJ2-3; TRBD2 matches at 7 bases. The J segment lost 7 bases and the V segment lost 1 base, leaving 5 bases of the junction unmatched. The germline V gene encodes CDR1 SGHAT and CDR2 FQDESV (reference sequence). The CDR3 runs to 14 residues. The CDR3 spells CASSLGGSIYTQYF. For the CDR3, the DNA is TGTGCCAGCAGCTTAGGCGGGAGCATATATACGCAGTATTTT.

A few counts support this clonotype. The rearrangement joins TRBV5-1 to TRBJ2-5; TRBD2 matches at 11 bases. Unmatched junction bases numbered 11, after V lost 4 bases and J lost 0 bases. The CDR3 runs to 18 residues. The germline gives CDR1 SGHRS, CDR2 YFSETQ. The CDR3 nucleotides are TGCGCCAGCAGCACCGGGACTAGCGGAGACAAGTACCAAGAGACCCAGTACTTC. This codes for CASSTGTSGDKYQETQYF.